This is a list of T cell receptor beta chains from one sample in a study of read filtering for tumor transcriptome and immune sequencing. MiXCR, run by TCRdb on the reads, gives a single entry per CDR3 protein. The sample includes about 35,000 distinct CDR3 sequences, roughly 13% of them seen just once. Sequenced material: a population of CD138-negative cells sorted from bone marrow. These receptors all stem from a donor aged 40 or older with multiple myeloma. Each CDR3 is given with its conserved first and last residue. The D gene is left open where the match is weak. Size is stated for part of the rows, as once, few or many counts, or as a class when the clone is expanded.

V,J,D,size,CDR3,DNA
TRBV10-2,TRBJ2-1,NA,many,CASSVLSSYNEQFF,TGCGCCAGCAGTGTATTAAGCTCCTACAATGAGCAGTTCTTC
TRBV5-1,TRBJ2-7,NA,many,CASSPSGYGEQYF,TGCGCCAGCAGTCCCTCCGGGTATGGCGAGCAGTACTTC
TRBV4-1,TRBJ2-1,TRBD2,many,CASSQPSGRSNEQFF,TGCGCCAGCAGCCAACCTAGCGGGAGGTCCAATGAGCAGTTCTTC
TRBV20-1,TRBJ1-2,TRBD1,NA,CSAWVDRVRF,TGCAGTGCTTGGGTCGACAGGGTGAGGTTC
TRBV7-6,TRBJ2-2,NA,many,CASSSLLSAWITGELFF,TGTGCCAGCAGCTCCCTCCTCTCGGCTTGGATCACCGGGGAGCTGTTTTTT
TRBV6-6,TRBJ2-7,TRBD1,few,CASSYSIFQDRENEQYF,TGTGCCAGCAGTTACTCGATTTTCCAGGACAGGGAAAACGAGCAGTACTTC
TRBV20-1,TRBJ2-5,NA,NA,CSATGAVETQYF,TGCAGTGCTACCGGGGCCGTAGAGACCCAGTACTTC
TRBV3-1,TRBJ2-2,NA,NA,CASSQAGASPTGELFF,TGTGCCAGCAGCCAAGCGGGGGCAAGTCCCACCGGGGAGCTGTTTTTT
TRBV29-1,TRBJ1-5,NA,many,CSVGQASNQPQHF,TGCAGCGTTGGACAGGCCAGCAATCAGCCCCAGCATTTT
TRBV2,TRBJ2-3,TRBD1,many,CASSPQGGQGTDTQYF,TGTGCCAGCAGTCCACAGGGGGGTCAGGGCACAGATACGCAGTATTTT
TRBV5-4,TRBJ2-7,NA,NA,CASSQGQIGVREQYF,TGTGCCAGCAGCCAAGGACAGATTGGGGTCCGCGAGCAGTACTTC
TRBV20-1,TRBJ2-7,NA,many,CSANGRRGPSYEQYF,TGCAGTGCTAATGGGAGGCGGGGGCCCTCCTACGAGCAGTACTTC
TRBV4-1,TRBJ2-1,NA,many,CASSQGGTTVF,TGCGCCAGCAGCCAAGGCGGGACAACGGTCTTC
TRBV10-3,TRBJ2-6,NA,many,CAISEGSSGANVLTF,TGTGCCATCAGTGAGGGCAGCTCTGGGGCCAACGTCCTGACTTTC
TRBV15,TRBJ2-2,NA,many,CATSRPYSTRRTNTGELFF,TGTGCCACCAGCAGACCCTATTCGACTAGAAGGACGAACACCGGGGAGCTGTTTTTT
TRBV7-9,TRBJ2-3,NA,many,CASSAAVDTQYF,TGTGCCAGCAGCGCCGCGGTAGATACGCAGTATTTT
TRBV3-1,TRBJ2-7,TRBD1,many,CAQQQPGQGGSYEQYF,TGTGCCCAGCAGCAACCGGGACAGGGTGGCTCCTACGAGCAGTACTTC
TRBV6-1,TRBJ2-5,TRBD2,many,CTSSLRAGAQYF,TGTACCAGCAGTCTAAGAGCGGGGGCCCAATACTTC
TRBV20-1,TRBJ1-1,TRBD1,NA,CSARRQGAGTEAFF,TGCAGTGCTAGACGACAGGGGGCGGGAACTGAAGCTTTCTTT
TRBV7-6,TRBJ1-6,NA,many,CASSLGAMNSPLHF,TGTGCCAGCAGCTTGGGGGCAATGAATTCACCCCTCCACTTT
TRBV12-3/TRBV12-4,TRBJ1-5,NA,few,CASSSPDTSNQPQHF,TGTGCCAGCAGTTCACCGGACACCAGCAATCAGCCCCAGCATTTT
TRBV7-2,TRBJ2-3,NA,many,CASSFDGTDTQYF,TGTGCCAGCAGCTTTGACGGGACAGATACGCAGTATTTT
TRBV7-2,TRBJ1-1,NA,many,CASSFGGDTEAFF,TGTGCCAGCAGCTTCGGGGGGGACACTGAAGCTTTCTTT
TRBV20-1,TRBJ2-7,NA,many,CSARDALRGGYYEQYF,TGCAGTGCTAGAGACGCCCTCAGGGGGGGGTACTACGAGCAGTACTTC
TRBV2,TRBJ2-5,NA,many,CASSEPFQETQYF,TGTGCCAGCAGTGAACCCTTCCAAGAGACCCAGTACTTC
TRBV29-1,TRBJ1-1,NA,many,CSVASGGATTEAFF,TGCAGCGTTGCTTCCGGGGGAGCGACCACTGAAGCTTTCTTT
TRBV5-1,TRBJ1-1,NA,NA,CARSFVEGTEAFF,TGCGCCCGCAGCTTTGTGGAGGGGACAGAAGCTTTCTTT
TRBV7-2,TRBJ2-5,NA,many,CASSPPAWETQYF,TGTGCCAGCAGCCCCCCGGCCTGGGAGACCCAGTACTTC